What follows are 30 T cell receptor beta chains derived from one specimen sequenced in a study of memory CD8 T cells in hepatitis C reinfection. Profiling relied on immunoSEQ multiplex PCR, and the TCRdb table lists in-frame clones only, not all of them. The sample includes 45,000 to 65,000 clones, roughly nine tenths seen only once; the top ten take approximately 1%. Time point defined: pre-reinfection, 55 to 20 weeks before reinfection detection. The sorted cells went straight to TCR sequencing with no prior in vitro expansion. Material: naive CD8+ T cells sorted from blood. These receptors all come from a man in his late teens or twenties with hepatitis C virus infection.

This sequence joins TRBV4-1 and TRBJ1-6, with D possibly being TRBD1 (6 bases). The CDR3 consists of 15 residues. Germline V gives CDR1 MGHRA, CDR2 YSYEKL. Trimming took 1 base from V and 7 from J, leaving 11 bases between them. The CDR3 DNA sequence: TGCGCCAGCAGCCAAGTGATGGGGGCCAATTCACCCCTCCACTTT. This sequence encodes CASSQVMGANSPLHF.

V is TRBV7-3 and J is TRBJ2-1; 8 bases fit TRBD1. V shed 4 bases and J 2 bases; nucleotides not matched to a gene: 4. The CDR3 loop spans 15 amino acids. Germline CDR1 and CDR2: SGHTA and FQGTGA. CDR3 sequence (DNA): TGTGCCAGCAGCTCTGACAGGGGTGCCTACAATGAGCAGTTCTTC. Its translation: CASSSDRGAYNEQFF.

The chain recombines TRBV4-1 with TRBJ2-5; TRBD2 agrees at 9 bases. V lost 1 base, J lost 5 bases, and 2 bases stayed unmatched. CDR3 size: 14 residues. Germline CDR1 and CDR2: MGHRA and YSYEKL. The CDR3 DNA follows: TGCGCCAGCAGCCAAGCTAGCGGGATTGAGACCCAGTACTTC. It specifies CASSQASGIETQYF.

The V call is TRBV28, the J call TRBJ2-1; 9 positions agree with TRBD2. Germline values: CDR1 MDHEN, CDR2 SYDVKM. V trimming: 3 bases; J trimming: 4 bases; junction bases outside the gene matches: 16. The CDR3 totals 19 residues. The CDR3 is CASSFRVQLAGKIYNEQFF. The CDR3 coding sequence is TGTGCCAGCAGTTTTCGGGTACAGCTAGCGGGAAAAATTTACAATGAGCAGTTCTTC.

The chain employs TRBV27 and TRBJ1-1; D perhaps matches TRBD1 (5 bases). The ends were cut back, 6 bases at V and 3 bases at J, with 11 bases in the middle. Germline CDR1 MNHEY, CDR2 SMNVEV (reference sequence). This CDR3 has 13 amino acids. The CDR3 region is CASRILGDTEAFF. The CDR3 DNA sequence: TGTGCCAGCAGAATCTTAGGGGACACTGAAGCTTTCTTT.

The chain joins TRBV4-2 to TRBJ2-5; TRBD2 matches at 8 bases. The ends lost 1 base at V and 0 bases at J; junction bases unmatched: 13. There are 19 residues in the CDR3. The germline V gene has CDR1 LGHNA and CDR2 YNFKEQ. This CDR3 reads CASSQARFTAGGNQETQYF. CDR3 DNA: TGTGCCAGCAGCCAAGCGCGATTCACGGCGGGGGGCAACCAAGAGACCCAGTACTTC.

Only one count was recorded for this clone. The chain links TRBV2 to TRBJ2-3, with D possibly matching TRBD1 (6 bases). V gave up 7 bases and J gave up 2 bases, with 13 bases separating them. The CDR3 totals 14 residues. Germline loops: CDR1 SNHLY, CDR2 FYNNEI. CDR3 sequence reads: CASTEDSHTDTQYF. CDR3 in DNA: TGTGCCAGCACCGAGGACAGCCACACAGATACGCAGTATTTT.

The V call is TRBV5-6, the J call TRBJ2-7; D possibly corresponds to TRBD2 (5 bases). This CDR3 spans 15 amino acids. V lost 4 bases and J lost 2, with 16 bases in between. CDR1 SGHDT and CDR2 YYEEEE come from the germline V gene. The CDR3 sequence is CASSPGVAVAYEQYF. CDR3 nucleotide sequence: TGTGCCAGCAGCCCCGGGGTGGCAGTAGCCTACGAGCAGTACTTC.

The J gene is TRBJ2-3, the V gene TRBV28, with 10 bases that match TRBD2. Germline V CDR1 and CDR2: MDHEN, SYDVKM. The CDR3 sequence is 18 residues long. Losses at the gene ends were 5 bases for V and 0 bases for J; bases not matched to a gene: 11. The DNA of the CDR3 is TGTGCCAGCAGTATAGCGGGAGGCCCCACCGCTAGCACAGATACGCAGTATTTT. It codes for CASSIAGGPTASTDTQYF.

This sequence joins TRBV19 and TRBJ2-2, with 9 bases matching TRBD1. CDR1 LNHDA and CDR2 SQIVND come from the germline V gene (reference sequence). This CDR3 contains 15 residues. The J segment lost 6 bases and the V segment lost 3 bases, leaving 5 bases of the junction unmatched. The CDR3 region has the DNA TGTGCCAGTAGTATTGGCGACAGGGGGGCCGGGGAGCTGTTTTTT. This gives the protein CASSIGDRGAGELFF.

J is TRBJ2-3 and V is TRBV29-1; 8 bases align to TRBD2. Unmatched junction bases numbered 4, after V lost 7 bases and J lost 4 bases. CDR3 length: 12 residues. CDR1 and CDR2 from the germline V gene are SQVTM and ANQGSEA. The CDR3 is CSALAGSDTQYF. The CDR3 DNA reads TGCAGCGCCCTAGCGGGCTCAGATACGCAGTATTTT.

The chain uses TRBV5-6 and TRBJ2-1; 7 nucleotides agree with TRBD1. The CDR3 consists of 13 residues. J was trimmed by 4 bases and V by 3 bases; bases with no gene match: 1. The germline V gene has CDR1 SGHDT and CDR2 YYEEEE. The CDR3 coding sequence is TGTGCCAGCAGCTGGGACAGTTACAATGAGCAGTTCTTC. Translated: CASSWDSYNEQFF.

This rearrangement joins TRBV19 to TRBJ1-5; the D is unclear. The CDR3 loop spans 14 amino acids. In germline, CDR1 is LNHDA, CDR2 SQIVND (reference sequence). The V end was cut by 7 bases, the J end by 1 base, with 11 bases between. DNA for the CDR3: TGTGCCAGTAATGGCGGGATGAGCAATCAGCCCCAGCATTTT. Translation: CASNGGMSNQPQHF.

CDR3 sequence reads: CASSLGRQVTYNEQFF. DNA for the CDR3: TGTGCCAGCAGCTTAGGTCGCCAGGTAACCTACAATGAGCAGTTCTTC. The J gene is TRBJ2-1, the V gene TRBV11-2; D remains ambiguous. CDR3 length: 16 residues. From germline, CDR1 is SGHAT and CDR2 FQNNGV. V was trimmed by 1 base and J by 2 bases, leaving 12 bases between them.

This chain connects TRBV2 to TRBJ1-1; 8 positions match TRBD1. The CDR3 runs to 18 residues. Germline CDR1 reads SNHLY; CDR2 reads FYNNEI. V shed 5 bases and J 2 bases; nucleotides not matched to a gene: 16. This CDR3 is CASSHIETGDGENTEAFF. The CDR3 DNA reads as TGTGCCAGCAGTCATATTGAGACAGGGGACGGCGAAAACACTGAAGCTTTCTTT.

The chain carries TRBV6-5 and TRBJ2-5; 12 nucleotides match TRBD1. The V and J ends lost 4 bases and 4 bases, in that order; junction bases with no gene match: 4. The CDR3 totals 15 residues. Germline-derived CDR1 and CDR2 are MNHEY and SVGAGI. As DNA, the CDR3 is TGTGCCAGCAGTTTGGGACAGGGGGCGAGAGAGACCCAGTACTTC. Protein sequence: CASSLGQGARETQYF.

The genes are TRBV12-5 and TRBJ2-5; 8 bases are a match to TRBD1. Germline V gives CDR1 LGHNT, CDR2 FRNRAP. V lost 1 base to trimming and J lost 7 bases; unmatched junction nucleotides: 11. The CDR3 covers 16 residues. CDR3 in DNA: TGTGCTAGTGGTTTGGCACGGACAGGGTCCTGGGGGACCCAGTACTTC. It translates to CASGLARTGSWGTQYF.

J is TRBJ2-3 and V is TRBV5-6; D perhaps matches TRBD2 (5 bases). The germline V gene has CDR1 SGHDT and CDR2 YYEEEE. This CDR3 is built from 15 residues. V lost 0 bases and J 3 bases, leaving 11 bases between the germline ends. DNA of the CDR3: TGTGCCAGCAGCTTGGGGACTGACCTTACAGATACGCAGTATTTT. Its protein product is CASSLGTDLTDTQYF.

The rearrangement links TRBV9 to TRBJ2-7; 7 bases are a match to TRBD1. V was pared by 5 bases and J by 2 bases, with 10 bases of the junction left unmatched. CDR3 length: 15 residues. From germline, CDR1 is SGDLS and CDR2 YYNGEE. The CDR3 nucleotides are TGTGCCAGCAGTGTAACCCTGGGACAGACCTACGAGCAGTACTTC. Protein product: CASSVTLGQTYEQYF.

V gene TRBV11-2 combines with J gene TRBJ2-1, with D tentatively TRBD2 (6 bases). CDR3 length: 13 amino acids. The V gene lost 0 bases and the J gene lost 10 bases, with 10 bases spanning the gap. Germline V lookup: CDR1 SGHAT, CDR2 FQNNGV. CDR3 sequence: CASSLDVRGEQFF. In DNA, the CDR3 is TGTGCCAGCAGCTTAGATGTGCGGGGCGAGCAGTTCTTC.

V usage is TRBV7-9 and J usage is TRBJ2-1; no reliable D call. The germline V and J ends were trimmed by 3 bases and 6 bases, with 9 bases remaining between them. This CDR3 is built from 13 residues. The germline gives CDR1 SEHNR, CDR2 FQNEAQ (reference sequence). This CDR3 reads CASSFGETNEQFF. In DNA, the CDR3 is TGTGCCAGCAGCTTCGGAGAGACCAATGAGCAGTTCTTC.

The chain recombines TRBV27 with TRBJ2-3; 13 nucleotides line up with TRBD2. Germline loops: CDR1 MNHEY, CDR2 SMNVEV (reference sequence). The CDR3 is 15 amino acids. Trimming cost V 6 bases and J 6 bases; bases outside gene matches: 6. CDR3 DNA: TGTGCCAGCAGCCGACTAGCGGGGGGCGCGGATACGCAGTATTTT. Translation gives CASSRLAGGADTQYF.

The chain carries TRBV20-1 and TRBJ2-1; D not resolved. Germline values: CDR1 DFQATT, CDR2 SNEGSKA (reference sequence). V lost 1 base and J lost 6, with 4 bases in between. The CDR3 has 11 residues. The CDR3 sequence is CSARGPNEQFF. In DNA form, the CDR3 reads TGCAGTGCTAGAGGGCCCAATGAGCAGTTCTTC.

This chain links TRBV19 with TRBJ2-1; TRBD2 matches at 8 bases. Germline CDR1 reads LNHDA; CDR2 reads SQIVND (reference sequence). J was trimmed by 12 bases and V by 5 bases; bases with no gene match: 15. The CDR3 has 15 residues. CDR3 protein: CASSVGTRGPLGQFF. The CDR3 DNA sequence: TGTGCCAGTAGTGTCGGGACTAGAGGCCCCTTAGGGCAGTTCTTC.

The rearrangement links TRBV21-1 to TRBJ2-1; the table gives TRBD2 as D, unverified against the DNA. TRBV21-1 is listed as a pseudogene. The CDR3 is 17 residues long. The CDR3 sequence is CASSKGDGGSSYNEQFF. The CDR3 DNA is TGTGCCAGCAGCAAAGGGGACGGCGGGAGCTCCTACAATGAGCAGTTCTTC.

This chain connects TRBV6-5 to TRBJ1-5; 7 bases agree with TRBD1. The CDR3 spans 15 residues. From germline, CDR1 is MNHEY and CDR2 SVGAGI. The V gene end was trimmed by 0 bases and the J gene end by 7 bases; junction bases not matched to a gene: 6. CDR3 DNA: TGTGCCAGCAGTTACTCGATAGGGGGCTCCCAGCCCCAGCATTTT. Its translation is CASSYSIGGSQPQHF.

The CDR3 bases are TGTGCCAGCAGCTTAGGGACAGGCCCTAATGGCTACACCTTC. This gives the protein CASSLGTGPNGYTF. The genes are TRBV13 and TRBJ1-2; the D gene is possibly TRBD1 (6 bases). The CDR3 spans 14 residues. Germline values: CDR1 PRHDT, CDR2 FYEKMQ (reference sequence). Trimming took off 0 bases at V and 6 bases at J, with 11 bases between the two ends. The variable domain in full, completed from reference TRBV13 and TRBJ1-2, reads AAGVIQSPRHLIKEKRETATLKCYPIPRHDTVYWYQQGPGQDPQFLISFYEKMQSDKGSIPDRFSAQQFSDYHSELNMSSLELGDSALYFCASSLGTGPNGYTFGSGTRLTVV.

The chain uses TRBV6-1 and TRBJ2-7, with TRBD2 identical over 12 bases. The V segment lost 4 bases and the J segment 2 bases; nucleotides outside the gene matches: 6. Per the germline V gene, CDR1 is MNHNS and CDR2 is SASEGT. The CDR3 runs 16 residues. The CDR3 DNA follows: TGTGCCAGCAGTGGACTAGCGGGAGATTGGACCTACGAGCAGTACTTC. This sequence encodes CASSGLAGDWTYEQYF.

This clone has just one count. The chain is built from TRBV9 and TRBJ2-2; weak D call: TRBD2 (6 bases). Germline assignment: CDR1 SGDLS and CDR2 YYNGEE. CDR3 size: 15 residues. V was shortened by 3 bases and J by 8 bases, with 17 bases between the two germline ends. DNA for the CDR3: TGTGCCAGCAGCGGTGGACGCGGGGAAGGGGGGGAGCTGTTTTTT. Its translation: CASSGGRGEGGELFF.

The chain carries TRBV7-8 and TRBJ1-4; no clear D. The CDR3 runs to 16 residues. Germline V CDR1 and CDR2: SGHVS, FQNEAQ. V shed 2 bases and J shed 6 bases, with 16 bases lying between them. The chain's CDR3 is CASSLMTVGSDEKLFF. The CDR3 bases are TGTGCCAGCAGCTTAATGACGGTCGGGTCGGATGAAAAACTGTTTTTT.